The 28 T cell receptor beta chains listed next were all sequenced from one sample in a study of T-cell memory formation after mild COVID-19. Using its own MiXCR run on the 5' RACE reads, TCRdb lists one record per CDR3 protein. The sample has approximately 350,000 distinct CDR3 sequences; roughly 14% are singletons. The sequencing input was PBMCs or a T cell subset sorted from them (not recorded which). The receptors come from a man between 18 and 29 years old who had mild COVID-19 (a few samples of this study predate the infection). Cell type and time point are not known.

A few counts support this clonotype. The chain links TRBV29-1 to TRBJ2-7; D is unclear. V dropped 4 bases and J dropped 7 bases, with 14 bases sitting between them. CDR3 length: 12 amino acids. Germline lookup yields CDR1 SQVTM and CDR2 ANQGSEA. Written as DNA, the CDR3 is TGCAGCGTTGTCGGGCCCGTGGGGGAGCAGTACTTC. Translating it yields CSVVGPVGEQYF.

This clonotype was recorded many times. CDR3 residues: CASSLDSQADTQYF. The DNA for the CDR3 is TGCGCCAGCAGCCTAGACAGCCAAGCAGATACGCAGTATTTT. J is TRBJ2-3 and V is TRBV4-3, with a tentative D call TRBD1 (5 bases). V was cut by 4 bases and J by 4 bases, with 12 bases left in between. Germline-derived CDR1 and CDR2 are LGHNA and YSLEER. This CDR3 has 14 amino acids.

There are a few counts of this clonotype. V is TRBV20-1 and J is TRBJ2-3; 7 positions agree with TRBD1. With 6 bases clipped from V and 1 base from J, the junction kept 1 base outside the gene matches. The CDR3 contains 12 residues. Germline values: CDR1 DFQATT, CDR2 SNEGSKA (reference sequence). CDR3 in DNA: TGCAGTGCGGGGACAGGCACAGATACGCAGTATTTT. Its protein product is CSAGTGTDTQYF.

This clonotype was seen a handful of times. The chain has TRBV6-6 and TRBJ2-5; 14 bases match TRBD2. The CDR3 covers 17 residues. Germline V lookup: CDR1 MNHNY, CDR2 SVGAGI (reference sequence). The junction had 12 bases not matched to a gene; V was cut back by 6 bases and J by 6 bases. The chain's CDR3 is CASRPLLGTSGGQTQYF. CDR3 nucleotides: TGTGCCAGCAGGCCTCTTCTCGGGACTAGCGGGGGTCAGACCCAGTACTTC.

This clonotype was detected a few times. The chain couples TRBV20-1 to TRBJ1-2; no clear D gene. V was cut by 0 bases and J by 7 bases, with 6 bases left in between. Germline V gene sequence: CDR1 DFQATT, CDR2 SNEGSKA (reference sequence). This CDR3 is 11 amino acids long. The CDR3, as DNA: TGCAGTGCTAGAGAGAGCGTTGGCTACACCTTC. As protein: CSARESVGYTF.

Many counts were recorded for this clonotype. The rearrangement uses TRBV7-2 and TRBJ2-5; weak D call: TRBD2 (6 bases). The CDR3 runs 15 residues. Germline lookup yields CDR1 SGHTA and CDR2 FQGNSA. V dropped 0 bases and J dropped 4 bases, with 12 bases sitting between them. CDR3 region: CASSLAGGPGETQYF. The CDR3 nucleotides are TGTGCCAGCAGCTTAGCCGGGGGTCCGGGAGAGACCCAGTACTTC.

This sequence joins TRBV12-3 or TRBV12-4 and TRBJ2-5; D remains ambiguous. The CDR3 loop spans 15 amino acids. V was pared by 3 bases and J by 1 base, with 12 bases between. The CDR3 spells CASSFPRASQETQYF. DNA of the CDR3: TGTGCCAGCAGTTTTCCTAGGGCTAGCCAAGAGACCCAGTACTTC.

The CDR3 loop is CATSRGQGIGNQPQHF. The CDR3 DNA is TGTGCCACCAGCAGGGGACAGGGTATCGGCAATCAGCCCCAGCATTTT. The chain couples TRBV15 to TRBJ1-5; 9 nucleotides agree with TRBD1. V shed 3 bases, J shed 2 bases, and the junction held 5 bases outside the gene matches. Germline V gives CDR1 LNHNV, CDR2 YYDKDF (reference sequence). The CDR3 consists of 16 residues.

This chain's CDR3 is CASSAGQGAYETQYF. The CDR3 bases are TGTGCCAGCAGTGCCGGACAGGGGGCATATGAGACCCAGTACTTC. This chain uses TRBV12-3 or TRBV12-4 with TRBJ2-5, with 11 bases fitting TRBD1. This CDR3 region has 15 residues. V was pared by 5 bases and J by 5 bases, with 7 bases of the junction left unmatched.

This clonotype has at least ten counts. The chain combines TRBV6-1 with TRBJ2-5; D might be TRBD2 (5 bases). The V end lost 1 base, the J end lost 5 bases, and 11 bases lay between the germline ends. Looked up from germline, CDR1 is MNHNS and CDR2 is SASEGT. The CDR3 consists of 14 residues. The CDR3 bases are TGTGCCAGCAGTGAAGGGGCGGGCCACGAGACCCAGTACTTC. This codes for CASSEGAGHETQYF.

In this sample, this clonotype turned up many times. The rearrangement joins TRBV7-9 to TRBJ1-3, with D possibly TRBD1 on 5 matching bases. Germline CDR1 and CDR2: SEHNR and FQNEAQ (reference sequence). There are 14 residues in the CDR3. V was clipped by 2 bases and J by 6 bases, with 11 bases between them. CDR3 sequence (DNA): TGTGCCAGCAGCTTATCACAGGCGGAAAACACCATATATTTT. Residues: CASSLSQAENTIYF.

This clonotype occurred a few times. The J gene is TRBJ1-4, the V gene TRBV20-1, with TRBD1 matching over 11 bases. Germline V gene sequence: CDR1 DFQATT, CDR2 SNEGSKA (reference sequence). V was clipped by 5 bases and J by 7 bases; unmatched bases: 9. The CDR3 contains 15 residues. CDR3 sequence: CSALSPGQGGEKLFF. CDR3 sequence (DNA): TGCAGTGCTCTCTCACCGGGACAGGGGGGTGAAAAACTGTTTTTT.

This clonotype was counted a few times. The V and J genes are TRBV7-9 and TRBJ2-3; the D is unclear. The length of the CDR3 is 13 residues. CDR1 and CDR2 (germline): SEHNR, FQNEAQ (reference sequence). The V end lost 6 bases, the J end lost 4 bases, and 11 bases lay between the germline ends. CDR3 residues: CASRLKGSDTQYF. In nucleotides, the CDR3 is TGTGCCAGCAGGTTGAAAGGGTCAGATACGCAGTATTTT. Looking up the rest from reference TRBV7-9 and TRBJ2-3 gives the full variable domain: DTGVSQNPRHKITKRGQNVTFRCDPISEHNRLYWYRQTLGQGPEFLTYFQNEAQLEKSRLLSDRFSAERPKGSFSTLEIQRTEQGDSAMYLCASRLKGSDTQYFGPGTRLTVL.

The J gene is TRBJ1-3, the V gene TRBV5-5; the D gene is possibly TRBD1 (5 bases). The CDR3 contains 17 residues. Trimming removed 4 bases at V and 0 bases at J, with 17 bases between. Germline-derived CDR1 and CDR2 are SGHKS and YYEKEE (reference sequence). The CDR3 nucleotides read TGTGCCAGCAGCCCCGGCGGTCGGGACTTCTCTGGAAACACCATATATTTT. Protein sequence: CASSPGGRDFSGNTIYF.

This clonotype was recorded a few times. The CDR3 loop is CASSLFRSRNQPQHF. CDR3 sequence (DNA): TGTGCCAGCAGTTTATTCCGCAGCCGCAATCAGCCCCAGCATTTT. The chain recombines TRBV12-3 or TRBV12-4 with TRBJ1-5; the D is unclear. V gave up 2 bases and J gave up 2 bases, with 10 bases separating them. The CDR3 runs 15 residues.

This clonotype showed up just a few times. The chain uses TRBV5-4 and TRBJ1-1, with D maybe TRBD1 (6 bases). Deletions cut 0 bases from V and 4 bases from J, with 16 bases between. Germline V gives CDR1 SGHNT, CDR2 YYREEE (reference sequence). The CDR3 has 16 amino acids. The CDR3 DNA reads TGTGCCAGCAGCTTGGCCGTGACAGGCGCGAGCACTGAAGCTTTCTTT. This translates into CASSLAVTGASTEAFF.

CDR3 DNA sequence: TGTGCCAGCAGACTAGCGGGGGGCCCTATATATGAGCAGTTCTTC. Amino acids: CASRLAGGPIYEQFF. The rearrangement joins TRBV6-5 to TRBJ2-1; 12 bases are a match to TRBD2. The CDR3 runs to 15 residues. Germline V gene data show CDR1 as MNHEY and CDR2 as SVGAGI. V lost 6 bases, J lost 8 bases, and 8 bases stayed unmatched.

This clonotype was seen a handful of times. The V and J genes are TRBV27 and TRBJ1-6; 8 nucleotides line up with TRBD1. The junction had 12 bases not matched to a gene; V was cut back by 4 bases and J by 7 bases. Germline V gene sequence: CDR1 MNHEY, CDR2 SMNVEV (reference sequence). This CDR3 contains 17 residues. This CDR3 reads CASSSRSGTGVNSPLHF. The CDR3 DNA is TGTGCCAGCAGTTCCCGTTCGGGGACAGGTGTAAATTCACCCCTCCACTTT.

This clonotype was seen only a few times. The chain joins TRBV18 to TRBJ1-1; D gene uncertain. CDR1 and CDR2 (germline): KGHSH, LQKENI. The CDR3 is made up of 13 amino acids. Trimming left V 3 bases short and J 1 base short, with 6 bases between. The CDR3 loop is CASSPASNTEAFF. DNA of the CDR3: TGTGCCAGCTCACCGGCTTCGAACACTGAAGCTTTCTTT.

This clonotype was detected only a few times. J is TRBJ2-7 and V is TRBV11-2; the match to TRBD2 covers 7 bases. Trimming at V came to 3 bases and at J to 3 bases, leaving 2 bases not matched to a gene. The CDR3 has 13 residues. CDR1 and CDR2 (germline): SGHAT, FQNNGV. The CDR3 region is CASSFPSGYEQYF. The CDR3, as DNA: TGTGCCAGCAGCTTCCCTAGCGGCTACGAGCAGTACTTC.

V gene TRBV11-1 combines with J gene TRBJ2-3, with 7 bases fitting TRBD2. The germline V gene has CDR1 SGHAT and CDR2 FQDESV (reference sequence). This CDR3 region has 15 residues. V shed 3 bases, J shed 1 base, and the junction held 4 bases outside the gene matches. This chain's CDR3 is CASSFRLARTDTQYF. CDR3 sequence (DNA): TGTGCCAGCAGCTTCCGACTAGCTCGCACAGATACGCAGTATTTT.

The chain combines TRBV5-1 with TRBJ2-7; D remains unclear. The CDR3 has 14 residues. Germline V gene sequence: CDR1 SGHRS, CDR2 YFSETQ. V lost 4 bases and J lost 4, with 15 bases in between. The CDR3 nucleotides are TGCGCCAGCAGCCCCTTCGGTGGGTTGTACGAGCAGTACTTC. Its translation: CASSPFGGLYEQYF.

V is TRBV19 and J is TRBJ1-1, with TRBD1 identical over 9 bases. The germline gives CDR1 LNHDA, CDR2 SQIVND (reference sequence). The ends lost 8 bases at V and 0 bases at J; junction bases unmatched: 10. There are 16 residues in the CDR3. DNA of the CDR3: TGTGCCAGTCAAGCCCCGACAGGGGGAATGAACACTGAAGCTTTCTTT. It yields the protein CASQAPTGGMNTEAFF. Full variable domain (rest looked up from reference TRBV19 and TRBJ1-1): DGGITQSPKYLFRKEGQNVTLSCEQNLNHDAMYWYRQDPGQGLRLIYYSQIVNDFQKGDIAEGYSVSREKKESFPLTVTSAQKNPTAFYLCASQAPTGGMNTEAFFGQGTRLTVV.

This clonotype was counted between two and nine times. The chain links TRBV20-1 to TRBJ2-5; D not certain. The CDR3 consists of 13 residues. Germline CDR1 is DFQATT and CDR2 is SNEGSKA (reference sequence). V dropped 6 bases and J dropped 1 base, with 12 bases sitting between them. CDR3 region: CSAAEAGQETQYF. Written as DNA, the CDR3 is TGCAGTGCCGCAGAGGCAGGCCAAGAGACCCAGTACTTC.

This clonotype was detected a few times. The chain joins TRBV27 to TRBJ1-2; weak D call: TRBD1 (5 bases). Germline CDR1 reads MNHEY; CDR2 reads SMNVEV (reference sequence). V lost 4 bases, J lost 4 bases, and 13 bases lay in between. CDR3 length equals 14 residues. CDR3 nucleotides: TGTGCCAGCAGTTCCGACCAGGGCTTCTATGGCTACACCTTC. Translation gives CASSSDQGFYGYTF.

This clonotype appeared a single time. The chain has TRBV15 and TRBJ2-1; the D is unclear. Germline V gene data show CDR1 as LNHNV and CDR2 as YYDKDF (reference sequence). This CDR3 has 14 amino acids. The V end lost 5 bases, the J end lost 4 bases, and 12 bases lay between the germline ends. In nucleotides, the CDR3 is TGTGCCACCAGCGGATCCCCAGTATACAATGAGCAGTTCTTC. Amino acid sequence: CATSGSPVYNEQFF.

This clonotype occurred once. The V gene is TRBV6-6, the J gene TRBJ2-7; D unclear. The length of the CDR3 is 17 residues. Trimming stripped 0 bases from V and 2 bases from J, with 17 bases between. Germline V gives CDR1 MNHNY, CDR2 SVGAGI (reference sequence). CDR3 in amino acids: CASSYSMATAVPYEQYF. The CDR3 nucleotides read TGTGCCAGCAGTTACTCGATGGCTACAGCTGTTCCCTACGAGCAGTACTTC.

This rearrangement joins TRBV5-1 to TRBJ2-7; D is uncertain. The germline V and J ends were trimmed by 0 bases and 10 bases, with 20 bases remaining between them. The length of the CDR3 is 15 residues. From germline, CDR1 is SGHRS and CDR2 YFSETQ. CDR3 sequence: CASSLEGFTPTDQYF. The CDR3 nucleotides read TGCGCCAGCAGCTTGGAAGGTTTTACTCCTACCGACCAGTACTTC.